The 3 T cell receptor beta chains below come from one sample, sequenced in a study of cytomegalovirus exposure and HLA in healthy donors. The PCR used 60 Vbeta and 13 Jbeta primers. Sequencing used immunoSEQ multiplex PCR; TCRdb keeps in-frame clones, though not all of them. The sample lists about 180,000 clones; around 81% were seen once. The specimen sequenced was PBMCs. The receptors here all came from a woman in her twenties or thirties in good health and CMV-seronegative.

The V gene is TRBV7-6, the J gene TRBJ2-7; 9 bases align to TRBD1. Germline lookup yields CDR1 SGHVS and CDR2 FNYEAQ. CDR3 length: 13 residues. V lost 3 bases and J lost 6; bases outside the gene matches: 3. CDR3 sequence: CASSFSQGAEQYF. CDR3 nucleotides: TGTGCCAGCAGCTTCTCACAGGGGGCCGAGCAGTACTTC. Based on the CDR3 plus reference TRBV7-6 and TRBJ2-7, the full variable domain is GAGVSQSPRYKVTKRGQDVALRCDPISGHVSLYWYRQALGQGPEFLTYFNYEAQQDKSGLPNDRFSAERPEGSISTLTIQRTEQRDSAMYRCASSFSQGAEQYFGPGTRLTVT.

The chain joins TRBV16 to TRBJ1-2; TRBD1 matches 8 bases. V was pared by 4 bases and J by 1 base, with 5 bases of the junction left unmatched. There are 15 residues in the CDR3. CDR1 is KGHSY, CDR2 FQNENV, per germline. In DNA, the CDR3 is TGTGCCAGCAGCCCTAGGGACAGGAATAACTATGGCTACACCTTC. Translating gives CASSPRDRNNYGYTF.

CDR3 protein: CASSLGNRDGEKLFF. The CDR3 nucleotides read TGTGCCAGCAGCTTAGGTAACAGGGATGGTGAAAAACTGTTTTTT. The chain employs TRBV7-9 and TRBJ1-4, with D possibly TRBD1 on 6 matching bases. This CDR3 comprises 15 residues. The V end was cut by 1 base, the J end by 7 bases, with 13 bases between. The germline CDR1 and CDR2 sequences are SEHNR and FQNEAQ (reference sequence). The whole variable domain, remainder taken from reference TRBV7-9 and TRBJ1-4, is DTGVSQNPRHKITKRGQNVTFRCDPISEHNRLYWYRQTLGQGPEFLTYFQNEAQLEKSRLLSDRFSAERPKGSFSTLEIQRTEQGDSAMYLCASSLGNRDGEKLFFGSGTQLSVL.